A single sample gave rise to the 10 T cell receptor beta chains below, sequenced in a study of blood T cell repertoires in COVID-19. Sequencing was performed with immunoSEQ multiplex PCR; in TCRdb, only in-frame clones are kept and a portion is missing. The profile shows approximately 260,000 clones, around 86% of them singletons. The specimen sequenced was peripheral blood. The receptor source for this set is a man aged 18 to 30 with active or convalescent COVID-19.

This clone was seen just once. The chain couples TRBV18 to TRBJ1-6; possible D gene TRBD1, 6 bases. Trimming shortened V by 4 bases and J by 4 bases, and 20 bases separated the two germline ends. The germline V gene has CDR1 KGHSH and CDR2 LQKENI. This CDR3 comprises 18 residues. CDR3 loop: CASSLYADGQTYNSPLHF. CDR3 DNA: TGTGCCAGCTCACTCTACGCCGACGGACAGACTTATAATTCACCCCTCCACTTT.

The chain is built from TRBV3-1 (or the pseudogene TRBV3-2) and TRBJ2-5; the match to TRBD2 covers 11 bases. V was pared by 1 base and J by 5 bases, with 3 bases of the junction left unmatched. CDR1 and CDR2 (germline): LGHDT, YNNKEL (reference sequence). This CDR3 is built from 15 residues. In DNA, the CDR3 is TGTGCCAGCAGCCAAGTTAGCGGGGGGGCGGAGACCCAGTACTTC. This codes for CASSQVSGGAETQYF.

The chain employs TRBV19 and TRBJ1-1; D is possibly TRBD1 (5 bases). The V end was cut by 1 base, the J end by 0 bases, with 12 bases between. The CDR3 length is 16 residues. CDR1 is LNHDA and CDR2 is SQIVND in the germline V gene (reference sequence). Here the CDR3 DNA reads TGTGCCAGTAGTATAGCCAGGGCTCTAATGAACACTGAAGCTTTCTTT. It yields the protein CASSIARALMNTEAFF.

CDR3 nucleotides: TGTGCCAGCAGCAAGCAATCCGGGGAGCTGTTTTTT. Translated: CASSKQSGELFF. The chain joins TRBV9 to TRBJ2-2; no reliable D call. V lost 4 bases and J lost 6, with 7 bases in between. In germline, CDR1 is SGDLS, CDR2 YYNGEE. The CDR3 covers 12 residues.

This clone was seen only once. The chain employs TRBV5-1 and TRBJ2-3; 15 positions agree with TRBD2. The V gene's germline CDR1 is SGHRS and CDR2 YFSETQ. V lost 4 bases to trimming and J lost 0 bases; unmatched junction nucleotides: 9. This CDR3 is built from 19 residues. The DNA of the CDR3 is TGCGCCAGCAGCACAGGACTAGCGGGAGGGTCAATAAGCACAGATACGCAGTATTTT. This sequence encodes CASSTGLAGGSISTDTQYF.

This chain connects TRBV23-1 to TRBJ2-1; D might be TRBD1 (5 bases). TRBV23-1 is given ORF status, its function remaining uncertain. V shed 3 bases and J shed 0 bases, with 12 bases lying between them. This CDR3 spans 16 amino acids. The CDR3 sequence: CASSQTDISSYNEQFF. In DNA form, the CDR3 reads TGCGCCAGCAGTCAGACGGACATTAGCTCCTACAATGAGCAGTTCTTC.

This clone was seen a handful of times. The V and J genes are TRBV7-9 and TRBJ2-7; 9 bases line up with TRBD1. Germline-derived CDR1 and CDR2 are SEHNR and FQNEAQ (reference sequence). This CDR3 has 15 amino acids. Trimming cost V 4 bases and J 1 base; bases outside gene matches: 5. As DNA, the CDR3 is TGTGCCAGCAGCTCCGTCGACAGGGGGTCCTACGAGCAGTACTTC. Protein sequence: CASSSVDRGSYEQYF.

The V and J genes are TRBV28 and TRBJ1-3; TRBD1 might be the D (6 bases). With 11 bases removed from V and 4 bases from J, the gap between germline ends came to 15 bases. The CDR3 length is 13 residues. Looked up from germline, CDR1 is MDHEN and CDR2 is SYDVKM. The DNA for the CDR3 is TGTGCCGCCAGCAGTGGGACAGGAAACACCATATATTTT. It is translated as CAASSGTGNTIYF. The whole variable domain, filled in from reference TRBV28 and TRBJ1-3, reads DVKVTQSSRYLVKRTGEKVFLECVQDMDHENMFWYRQDPGLGLRLIYFSYDVKMKEKGDIPEGYSVSREKKERFSLILESASTNQTSMYLCAASSGTGNTIYFGEGSWLTVV.

The rearrangement uses TRBV3-1 (or the pseudogene TRBV3-2) and TRBJ2-3; 8 bases are shared with TRBD2. Germline assignment: CDR1 LGHDT and CDR2 YNNKEL (reference sequence). Trimming took 2 bases from V and 4 from J; bases not matched to a gene: 14. The CDR3 is made up of 18 amino acids. CDR3 sequence: CASSQFQAGGRQADTQYF. The DNA for the CDR3 is TGTGCCAGCAGCCAATTTCAGGCGGGGGGCCGACAGGCAGATACGCAGTATTTT.

The chain links TRBV5-1 to TRBJ2-1, with D perhaps TRBD2 (5 bases). The CDR3 covers 16 residues. Per the germline V gene, CDR1 is SGHRS and CDR2 is YFSETQ. V was trimmed by 4 bases and J by 8 bases, leaving 22 bases between them. The CDR3 DNA reads as TGCGCCAGCAGCCTTGGGAGACCTGGGTTAGTATATGAGCAGTTCTTC. Residues: CASSLGRPGLVYEQFF.